This T cell receptor (beta chain) was identified during a study of blood T cell repertoires in COVID-19 (TCRdb year 2020). Notes on the research overall: Collaborator samples came from the United States, Italy and Spain and covered acute and convalescent phases of COVID-19. The dataset comprised deeply sampled blood TCRbeta repertoires from subjects exposed to, actively infected with, or recovered from COVID-19. HLA class I and class II types, where available, came from metadata supplied by the sample provider rather than from assay-based typing. The material from the prospective study consisted of cDNA or gDNA derived from T cells, B-cell-depleted T cells, or PBMCs. Nearly every sample came with metadata listing a de-identified subject ID, COVID-19 status, age in years and sex. The repertoires were released in a freely available public database intended as a resource for research on the immune response to SARS-CoV-2. Samples came from the ongoing ImmuneRACE study (first 160 participants) plus 1,254 subjects from 6 global collaborators. General conclusions and limits of the study: Clinical and demographic metadata were provided uncurated, with the amount varying by source and participant.

This clone was seen only a few times. The clone's antigen remains unknown. No base-level quality is on record; no much larger clone is a single base apart. TCRbeta CDR3 regions were amplified from genomic DNA using the immunoSEQ Assay, a bias-controlled multiplex PCR. As for the authors' bioinformatics: The number of nucleated cells in each sample was estimated by amplification of reference gene primers within the assay. Sequence reads were collapsed and filtered to measure the absolute abundance of every unique TCRbeta CDR3 rearrangement. For each sample, productive Simpson clonality was calculated by taking the square root of Simpson's diversity index across productive rearrangements. Held by TCRdb, this immuneACCESS table contains in-frame sequences only and omits some clones. Under half of the omission traces to an unresolved V gene where checked; the cause of the rest is unknown. V, J and clone size were drawn from that table, and D and trimming were deduced from the DNA. In all, the sample holds more than 80,000 clones, and about 90% of those were seen once. The ten largest clones add up to roughly 6.3% of the sample.

One collaborating source in Seattle enrolled patients during active infection and followed them longitudinally through the course of disease. Whole blood was collected in K2EDTA tubes by collaborating institutions according to the institutions' own protocols. For TCRbeta analysis, collaborator samples were shipped as frozen whole blood, as isolated PBMCs, or as DNA extracted from either sample type. CDR3 length: 14 amino acids, cysteine to phenylalanine. Of all the DNA, just the CDR3 is kept, 42 bases in frame from base 1. The germline V gene supplies CDR1 SGHRS and CDR2 YFSETQ. The junction shows trimming of 5 bases on V and 8 bases on J, plus 14 bases between the germline ends.

Sequencing input: peripheral blood. Recombination connected TRBV5-1 to TRBJ1-6; perhaps TRBD1 is the D gene, with 5 bases matching. This receptor was taken from a man aged 18 to 29 with COVID-19, enrolled during active disease. CDR3 protein: CASRPIGADSPLHF. The DNA reads as follows: TGCGCCAGCAGGCCCATAGGGGCGGATTCACCCCTCCACTTT.